What follows are 3 T cell receptor beta chains derived from one specimen sequenced in a study of T cells in Graves' hyperthyroidism and ophthalmopathy. What was amplified from RNA transcripts were TCR beta CDR3 regions. HTBI primers were used for first-round RT-PCR of the TCR CDR3. MiXCR was run by TCRdb on the multiplex PCR reads, yielding one entry per CDR3 protein. The sample lists some 760,000 distinct CDR3 sequences, 12% to 15% occurring once. Sequenced: blood. The receptor source for this set is a woman younger than 30 with Graves' hyperthyroidism.

The gene calls are TRBV7-3 and TRBJ2-2; 9 bases map to TRBD1. V dropped 1 base and J dropped 6; count of bases not matched to a gene: 9. The CDR3 length is 17 residues. Germline CDR1 SGHTA, CDR2 FQGTGA. CDR3 sequence: CASSLIYPGQGAGELFF. The CDR3 coding sequence is TGTGCCAGCAGCTTAATCTACCCGGGACAGGGCGCCGGGGAGCTGTTTTTT.

V usage is TRBV24-1 and J usage is TRBJ2-3; D ambiguous. Germline CDR1 reads KGHDR; CDR2 reads SFDVKD. V lost 1 base, J lost 6 bases, and 4 bases lay in between. CDR3 size: 12 residues. CDR3 protein: CATSDFADTQYF. The CDR3, as DNA: TGTGCCACCAGTGATTTCGCCGATACGCAGTATTTT.

This clonotype occurred many times. The CDR3 is CATSDRALGEQYF. DNA of the CDR3: TGTGCCACCAGTGACCGGGCTTTAGGCGAGCAGTACTTC. The J gene is TRBJ2-7, the V gene TRBV24-1; D gene ambiguous. This CDR3 spans 13 amino acids. Between the trimmed V and J ends, which lost 4 bases and 6 bases, there was a span of 12 bases. Germline V lookup: CDR1 KGHDR, CDR2 SFDVKD.